The present entry profiles one T cell receptor (beta chain) with its context. Antigen: not known. Germline CDR1 is GTSNPN and CDR2 is SVGIG (reference sequence). The CDR3 consists of 15 residues. V was trimmed by 3 bases and J by 3 bases, leaving 17 bases between them. The method was immunoSEQ multiplex PCR; TCRdb's version includes in-frame clones alone and lacks a portion of them. The repertoire has over 60,000 clones, around 92% of them found once; the top ten carry less than 0.19%. The source of the sample is a study of human versus mouse CDR3 diversity and MHC coevolution. Study-wide context: Reportedly, immunoSEQ detects one in 200,000 T cells with minimized PCR bias.

Whole-study findings and limits: Compared with mice, human CDR3s carried more deletions and insertions on average.

The J gene is TRBJ1-2, the V gene TRBV30; D possibly corresponds to TRBD1 (5 bases). The TCR was taken from a person aged 25 to 75 in good health. Source material: naive CD4+ T cells from blood. The subset here: CD45RO-negative CD62L-positive naive CD4 T cells. The CDR3 DNA sequence: TGTGCCTGGAGGGGTCCCCAGGGTCGGGACTATGGCTACACCTTC. Its protein is CAWRGPQGRDYGYTF.